This TCR beta chain was sequenced during a study of blood T cell repertoires in COVID-19. CDR1 KGHSH and CDR2 LQKENI come from the germline V gene. The germline V and J ends were trimmed by 0 bases and 6 bases, with 12 bases remaining between them. The CDR3 has 15 amino acids. The assay was immunoSEQ multiplex PCR, and TCRdb's table has in-frame clones only and misses some. The sample consists of under 150,000 clones, 75% to 90% of them appearing once. Sample: peripheral blood. This clonotype was sampled from a woman in her forties or fifties with acute or convalescent COVID-19. This rearrangement joins TRBV18 to TRBJ2-1, with D maybe TRBD2 (5 bases). This CDR3 is CASSPPSGSINEQFF. CDR3 bases: TGTGCCAGCTCACCACCGAGCGGATCCATCAATGAGCAGTTCTTC.